This is a list of T cell receptor beta chains from one sample in a study of blood T cell repertoires in COVID-19. TCRdb's table, derived via immunoSEQ multiplex PCR, lists solely in-frame clones and lacks some. The sample has around 300,000 clones; approximately 83% are singletons. The sample taken for sequencing was peripheral blood. The receptors were gathered from a woman in her sixties or seventies with acute or convalescent COVID-19. The CDR3 runs from the conserved cysteine through the conserved F or W. The D gene is left open where the match is weak. Rows give clone size only sometimes, using once, few, many, or a class for an expanded clone.

v_call	j_call	clone_size	d_call	cdr3_nt	cdr3_aa
TRBV18	TRBJ2-7	.	TRBD2	TGTGCCAGCTCACCACAGCGGGGGAACGCCGTAGGTGAGCAGTACTTC	CASSPQRGNAVGEQYF
TRBV19	TRBJ2-3	.	TRBD2	TGTGCCAGTAGACCCCTTCGTAACGGGGGGGTCACAGATACGCAGTATTTT	CASRPLRNGGVTDTQYF
TRBV5-1	TRBJ1-6	.	.	TGCGCCAGCAGCCCCTCGGGGAATTCACCCCTCCACTTT	CASSPSGNSPLHF
TRBV25-1	TRBJ1-1	.	.	TGTGCCAGCAGTGAACGGGCGGCAGGGCGGGCTTTCTTT	CASSERAAGRAFF
TRBV2	TRBJ1-3	.	.	TGTGCCAGCAGTGTTACAGGGAGCTCTGGAAACACCATATATTTT	CASSVTGSSGNTIYF
TRBV5-1	TRBJ2-1	.	TRBD2	TGCGCCAGCAGCCCCCTAGCGGGGAGGTATGAGCAGTTCTTC	CASSPLAGRYEQFF
TRBV10-3	TRBJ1-1	.	TRBD1	TGTGCCATCAAGGTCCCGACAGGGCTTGGGTCCACTGAAGCTTTCTTT	CAIKVPTGLGSTEAFF
TRBV7-8	TRBJ1-2	.	.	TGTGCCAGCAGCCCCCCCCGGAGGGCTTCTACAGGCTACACCTTC	CASSPPRRASTGYTF
TRBV12-3/TRBV12-4	TRBJ2-3	once	.	TGTGCCAGCAGTTTTGAGGGTACGCAGTATTTT	CASSFEGTQYF
TRBV2	TRBJ1-3	.	.	TGTGCCAGCAGCGCAGTGATCACTGGAAACACCATATATTTT	CASSAVITGNTIYF
TRBV6-6	TRBJ1-6	.	.	TGTGCCAGCAGTAGGACAGTTTTTAATTCACCCCTCCACTTT	CASSRTVFNSPLHF
TRBV5-1	TRBJ1-1	.	.	TGCGCCAGCAGCTTGGCTACAGGGCGGAACACTGAAGCTTTCTTT	CASSLATGRNTEAFF
TRBV4-1	TRBJ1-4	.	.	TGCGCCAGCAGCCAAGTTGCTGCGGGAAGTAATGAAAAACTGTTTTTT	CASSQVAAGSNEKLFF
TRBV4-2	TRBJ1-2	.	TRBD1	TGTGCCAGCAGCCCAGACAGGGCCTATGGCTACACCTTC	CASSPDRAYGYTF
TRBV11-2	TRBJ1-5	few	.	TGTGCCAGCAGCCGTTCCGGGACACCTAATCAGCCCCAGCATTTT	CASSRSGTPNQPQHF
TRBV6-5	TRBJ1-1	.	TRBD1	TGTGCCAGCAGTTACTCGACAGGGGGCACTGAAGCTTTCTTT	CASSYSTGGTEAFF
TRBV19	TRBJ1-1	few	TRBD1	TGTGCCAGTAGTAACTTGGGACAGGGGGGAGGGAACACTGAAGCTTTCTTT	CASSNLGQGGGNTEAFF